This T cell receptor (beta chain) was sequenced for a study of beta chain features in type 1 diabetes. Expressed TCRB transcripts were sequenced after all isolated RNA was converted to cDNA. TCRdb's table, derived via immunoSEQ multiplex PCR, lists solely in-frame clones and lacks some. The sample gives around 500,000 clones, 10% to 12% of which show up once; approximately 0.05% is in the top ten. Sorting that relied on CD45RO/CCR7/CD25/CD127/CD95/CD27 yielded CD4+ naive, central memory, regulatory and stem cell-like memory cells. With regard to this clone: As yet, its antigen is unknown.

From germline, CDR1 is MGHDK and CDR2 SYGVNS. With V trimmed by 3 bases and J by 5 bases, 5 bases remained unmatched. The CDR3 consists of 14 residues. Findings of the study overall: For Type 1 diabetes patients, all four CD4+ subsets carried TCRB CDR3s that were moderately but significantly shorter.

Sequenced material: naive CD4+ T cells from blood. The TCR originated in a woman between 18 and 30 years old in good health. J is TRBJ1-1 and V is TRBV25-1; 8 bases line up with TRBD1. The CDR3 DNA is TGTGCCAGCAGTGAGCAGACAGGGGTGACTGAAGCTTTCTTT. It yields the protein CASSEQTGVTEAFF.